This T cell receptor beta chain originates from a study of CD8 T cells in Susac syndrome. RNA amounts of 0.5 to 1 ug underwent reverse transcription with random hexamers. The CDR3 of TCR beta was amplified by immunoSEQ multiplex PCR across 54 Vbeta and 13 Jbeta. TCRdb independently ran MiXCR on the immunoSEQ multiplex PCR reads; one entry per CDR3 protein. The sample includes 200,000 to 250,000 distinct CDR3 sequences, nearly 97% seen only once; the top ten take 0.095%. CDR3 size: 13 residues. The V end lost 7 bases, the J end lost 3 bases, and 13 bases lay between the germline ends. Germline V gene data show CDR1 as SQVTM and CDR2 as ANQGSEA. With regard to this clonotype: Its matching antigen is unknown.

The multiple sclerosis control cohort comprised treatment-naive individuals presenting with stable or active relapsing-remitting disease. Through negative isolation, CD4+ and CD8+ T cells were obtained, while TEMRA cells were enriched using FACS. Study-wide points: Acknowledgment was made by the study that its TCR sequencing and HLA analysis involved a relatively small number of individuals.

The V gene is TRBV29-1, the J gene TRBJ2-1, with D perhaps TRBD2 (5 bases). This sequence originates from a human donor with multiple sclerosis. The sample was CD4+ T cells from PBMCs. The chain's CDR3 is CSGRAEFYNEQFF. CDR3 coding DNA: TGCAGCGGGCGGGCGGAATTCTACAATGAGCAGTTCTTC.